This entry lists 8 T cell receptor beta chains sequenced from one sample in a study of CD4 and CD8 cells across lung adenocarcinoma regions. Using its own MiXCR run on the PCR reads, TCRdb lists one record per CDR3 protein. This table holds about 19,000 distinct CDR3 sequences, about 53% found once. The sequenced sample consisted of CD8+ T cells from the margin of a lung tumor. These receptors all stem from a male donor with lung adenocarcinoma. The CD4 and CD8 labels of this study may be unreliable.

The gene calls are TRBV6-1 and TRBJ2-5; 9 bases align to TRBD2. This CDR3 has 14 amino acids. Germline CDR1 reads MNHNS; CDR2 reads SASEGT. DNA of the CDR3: TGTGCGGGCAGCGGAGCGGGAGGCCAAGAGACCCAGTACTTC. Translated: CAGSGAGGQETQYF.

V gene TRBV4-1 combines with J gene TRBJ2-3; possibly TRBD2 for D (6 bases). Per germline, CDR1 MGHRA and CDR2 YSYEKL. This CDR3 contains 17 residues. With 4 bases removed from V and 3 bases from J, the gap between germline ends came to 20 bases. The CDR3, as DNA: TGCGCCAGCAGCCGAGACCATCGGGCGGGGCAGACAGATACGCAGTATTTT. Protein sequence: CASSRDHRAGQTDTQYF.

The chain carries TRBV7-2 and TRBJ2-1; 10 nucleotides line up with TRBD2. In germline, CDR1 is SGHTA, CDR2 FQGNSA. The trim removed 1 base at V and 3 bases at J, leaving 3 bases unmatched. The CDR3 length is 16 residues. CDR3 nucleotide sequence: TGTGCCAGCAGCTTAGGTAGACTAGCGGGCTACAATGAGCAGTTCTTC. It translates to CASSLGRLAGYNEQFF.

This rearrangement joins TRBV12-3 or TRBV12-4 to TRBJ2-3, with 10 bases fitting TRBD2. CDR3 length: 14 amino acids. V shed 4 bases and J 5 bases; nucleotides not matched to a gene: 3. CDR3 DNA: TGTGCCAGCAGTTCTAGCGGGGGAGGAGATACGCAGTATTTT. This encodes CASSSSGGGDTQYF.

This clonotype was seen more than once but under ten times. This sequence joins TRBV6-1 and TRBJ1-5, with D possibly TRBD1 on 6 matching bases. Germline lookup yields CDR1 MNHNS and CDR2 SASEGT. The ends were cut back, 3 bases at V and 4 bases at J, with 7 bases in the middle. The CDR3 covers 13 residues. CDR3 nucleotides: TGTGCCAGCAGTGACGACAGGAATCAGCCCCAGCATTTT. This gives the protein CASSDDRNQPQHF.

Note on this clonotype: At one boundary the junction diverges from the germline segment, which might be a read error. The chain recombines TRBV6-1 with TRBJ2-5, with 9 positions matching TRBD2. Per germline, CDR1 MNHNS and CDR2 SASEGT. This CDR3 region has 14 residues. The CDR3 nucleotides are TGTGCGGGCAGAGTAGCGGGAGACCCAGAGACGCAGTACTTC. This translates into CAGRVAGDPETQYF.

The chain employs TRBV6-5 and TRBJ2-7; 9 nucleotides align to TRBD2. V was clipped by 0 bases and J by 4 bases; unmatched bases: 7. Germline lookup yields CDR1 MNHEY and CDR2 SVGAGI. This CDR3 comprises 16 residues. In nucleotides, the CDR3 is TGTGCCAGCAGTTACTCTCCCACTAGCGGGCTTTACGAGCAGTACTTC. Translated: CASSYSPTSGLYEQYF.

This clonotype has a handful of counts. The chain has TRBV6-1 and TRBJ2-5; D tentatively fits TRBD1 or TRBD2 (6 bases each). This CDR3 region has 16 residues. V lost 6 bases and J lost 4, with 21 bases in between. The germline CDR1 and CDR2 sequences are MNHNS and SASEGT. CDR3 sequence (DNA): TGTGCCAGCAGGGGGGCCGGGGGCCGGGACCGAGAGACCCAGTACTTC. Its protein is CASRGAGGRDRETQYF.